This entry features one T cell receptor beta chain sequence. CDR1 is SGHAT, CDR2 FQNNGV, per germline. The CDR3 runs to 18 residues. Trimming took 4 bases from V and 1 from J; bases not matched to a gene: 9. Participants classified as exposed had met a COVID-19 case within 2 weeks before study entry. This sample is drawn from a study of blood T cell repertoires in COVID-19. Study-wide context: Researchers got acute and convalescent COVID-19 samples from the United States, Italy and Spain. Nucleic acid was either cDNA or gDNA, and it came from T cells, B-cell-depleted T cells, or PBMCs.

Authors' methods: Counts of nucleated cells, estimated from reference gene primer amplification, were obtained. Assay used: immunoSEQ multiplex PCR; TCRdb lists only in-frame clones, some missing. D and trimming were read from the DNA, whereas the V and J calls and clone size are those reported in that table. The data show 250,000 or so clones, approximately 90% seen once. The origin of this receptor is a man in his forties or fifties who had been exposed to COVID-19. Input material: PBMCs or T cells enriched from blood (not recorded which). This rearrangement joins TRBV11-2 to TRBJ2-6; 8 bases are a match to TRBD2. As DNA, the CDR3 is TGTGCCAGCAGCTCCCCTCCCGGGACTAGTTCTGGGGCCAACGTCCTGACTTTC. Its translation is CASSSPPGTSSGANVLTF.